This TCR beta chain was identified during a study of T cells in Graves' hyperthyroidism and ophthalmopathy. Whole-study findings and limits: Blood also carried most thyroid clonotypes expanded above 0.001.

The CDR3 has 16 amino acids. Germline-derived CDR1 and CDR2 are MNHEY and SMNVEV (reference sequence). V dropped 4 bases and J dropped 1; count of bases not matched to a gene: 6. This clonotype was counted between two and nine times. As yet, its antigen is unknown. Amplified TCR beta CDR3 regions derived from RNA transcripts. The HTBI primer set was used in a first-round RT-PCR of the TCR CDR3. TCRdb processed the multiplex PCR reads anew with MiXCR; each CDR3 protein has one entry. Altogether around 700,000 distinct CDR3 sequences are present, around 20% being singletons, with the ten largest covering around 15%.

Sequencing was carried out using blood. The chain joins TRBV27 to TRBJ2-5; 10 positions match TRBD2. The receptor was isolated from a woman aged 45-65 years with Graves' hyperthyroidism that later progressed to Graves' ophthalmopathy. CDR3 in amino acids: CASSSYTSGTQETQYF. Here the CDR3 DNA reads TGTGCCAGCAGTTCGTATACTAGCGGGACCCAAGAGACCCAGTACTTC.